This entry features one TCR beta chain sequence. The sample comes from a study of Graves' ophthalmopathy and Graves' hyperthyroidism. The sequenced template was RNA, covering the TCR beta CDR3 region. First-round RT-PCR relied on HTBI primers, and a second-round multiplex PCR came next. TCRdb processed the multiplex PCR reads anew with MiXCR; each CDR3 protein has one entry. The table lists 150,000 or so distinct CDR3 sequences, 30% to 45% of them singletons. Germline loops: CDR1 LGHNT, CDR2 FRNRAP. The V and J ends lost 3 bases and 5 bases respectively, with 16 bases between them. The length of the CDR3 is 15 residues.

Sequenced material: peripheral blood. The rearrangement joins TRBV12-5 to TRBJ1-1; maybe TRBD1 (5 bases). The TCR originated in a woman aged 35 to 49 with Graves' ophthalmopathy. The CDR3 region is CASGFPAVAGTEAFF. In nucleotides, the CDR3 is TGTGCTAGTGGTTTCCCGGCCGTGGCAGGGACTGAAGCTTTCTTT.